This T cell receptor (beta chain) stems from a study of technical replicates of blood from a few donors. Produced via immunoSEQ multiplex PCR; TCRdb's table is partial and in-frame only. The profile shows more than 75,000 clones, roughly 93% of them singletons. This receptor was obtained from a human donor in good health. The material sequenced was T cells isolated from PBMCs.

For the CDR3, the DNA is TGTGCCAGTAGTCTCACTAGCGGGACCCAATACGAGCAGTACTTC. It encodes CASSLTSGTQYEQYF. This rearrangement joins TRBV19 to TRBJ2-7; 10 bases are shared with TRBD2. CDR3 size: 15 residues. Germline CDR1 and CDR2: LNHDA and SQIVND (reference sequence). The junction had 8 bases not matched to a gene; V was cut back by 5 bases and J by 4 bases.